One and the same sample provided the 32 T cell receptor beta chains below, sequenced in a study of tumor and adjacent non-tumor tissue in lung cancer. TCRbeta libraries were built with three rounds of nested PCR, modified from ARM-PCR. TCRdb re-analysed the multiplex PCR reads in MiXCR, keeping a single row per CDR3 protein. Of under 95,000 distinct CDR3 sequences in the sample, approximately 80% are singletons; the top ten hold approximately 55%. RNA was extracted from bulk tissue without any cell sorting. Distant lung tissue was collected more than 3 cm away from the tumor edge. Material for sequencing was distant non-tumor lung tissue. Receptor source: a man aged 55 to 70 with non-small cell lung cancer.

Of note for this clonotype: This could be a read error, since a much larger clone is one nucleotide away. V gene TRBV12-5 combines with J gene TRBJ2-6; 7 bases agree with TRBD2. Germline CDR1 LGHNT, CDR2 FRNRAP. This CDR3 spans 18 amino acids. The CDR3 nucleotides read TGTCCTAGTGGTCCCCAGACGGGCGGGAGTTCTGGGGCCAACGTCCTGACTTTC. Residues: CPSGPQTGGSSGANVLTF. Combining the CDR3 with reference TRBV12-5 and TRBJ2-6 gives the whole variable domain DARVTQTPRHKVTEMGQEVTMRCQPILGHNTVFWYRQTMMQGLELLAYFRNRAPLDDSGMPKDRFSAEMPDATLATLKIQPSEPRDSAVYFCPSGPQTGGSSGANVLTFGAGSRLTVL.

CDR3 nucleotide sequence: TGTGCCAGTAGTATTCAGGGGGCGAACACCGGGGAGCTGTTTTTT. Its translation is CASSIQGANTGELFF. This chain connects TRBV19 to TRBJ2-2; 7 nucleotides line up with TRBD1. V shed 3 bases, J shed 0 bases, and the junction held 1 base outside the gene matches. CDR1 LNHDA and CDR2 SQIVND come from the germline V gene (reference sequence). The length of the CDR3 is 15 residues.

For this clonotype: An end of the junction does not agree with germline; a read error may underlie this. The CDR3 protein is CVSTPVSTYTQYF. The DNA for the CDR3 is TGTGTCAGCACCCCCGTTAGCACATATACTCAGTATTTT. The chain couples TRBV12-3 or TRBV12-4 to TRBJ2-3; D is undetermined. This CDR3 region has 13 residues.

Of note for this clonotype: The junction and the germline gene differ at one end; a read error may be behind it. The chain joins TRBV4-1 to TRBJ2-2; D uncertain. In germline, CDR1 is MGHRA, CDR2 YSYEKL. This CDR3 region has 13 residues. The CDR3 nucleotides are TGCACCAGCAGCCAGATACAAACTGGGGAGCTGTTTTTT. Protein product: CTSSQIQTGELFF.

This chain uses TRBV5-1 with TRBJ2-2, with D hard to call. Germline CDR1 SGHRS, CDR2 YFSETQ. The V and J ends lost 5 bases and 0 bases respectively, with 8 bases between them. This CDR3 has 14 amino acids. Written as DNA, the CDR3 is TGCGCCAGCAGTGACGTGACGAACACCGGGGAGCTGTTTTTT. Encoded protein: CASSDVTNTGELFF.

Note on this clonotype: Sequence at one end of the junction differs from germline and may be a read error. The chain is built from TRBV11-3 and TRBJ1-2; 10 bases agree with TRBD1. In germline, CDR1 is SGHNT, CDR2 YENEEA. The CDR3 runs to 13 residues. In DNA, the CDR3 is TGTGCCAGTAGCGTGGGACAGGGGTATGGCTACAACTTC. It translates to CASSVGQGYGYNF. Filled out from reference TRBV11-3 and TRBJ1-2, the complete variable domain reads EAGVVQSPRYKIIEKKQPVAFWCNPISGHNTLYWYLQNLGQGPELLIRYENEEAVDDSQLPKDRFSAERLKGVDSTLKIQPAELGDSAVYLCASSVGQGYGYNFGSGTRLTVV.

In regard to this clonotype: Germline and junction disagree at one end, which may indicate a read error. This chain links TRBV11-1 with TRBJ2-1; D not resolved. The V gene's germline CDR1 is SGHAT and CDR2 FQDESV (reference sequence). The CDR3 length is 14 residues. The CDR3 coding sequence is TGTGCCAGCAGCCACGCCCGTAAGGTCCTTGAGCTGTTCTTC. This encodes CASSHARKVLELFF.

In this sample, this clonotype turned up a few times. CDR3 bases: TGTGCCAGCAACGCAGGCACTTATACGCAGTATTTT. This codes for CASNAGTYTQYF. V and J are TRBV6-5 and TRBJ2-3; D is ambiguous. V dropped 7 bases and J dropped 7 bases, with 12 bases sitting between them. The germline CDR1 and CDR2 sequences are MNHEY and SVGAGI. The CDR3 covers 12 residues.

The V and J genes are TRBV7-9 and TRBJ1-2, with D unclear. The CDR3 is 14 residues long. Per germline, CDR1 SEHNR and CDR2 FQNEAQ (reference sequence). V was clipped by 10 bases and J by 3 bases, with 18 bases between them. The CDR3: CANSSSSADYGYTF. The CDR3 nucleotides read TGTGCCAATAGCTCCTCGTCGGCGGACTATGGCTACACCTTC.

This clonotype was recorded only once. The V call is TRBV9, the J call TRBJ1-2; D remains unclear. This CDR3 contains 16 residues. V lost 1 base, J lost 4 bases, and 17 bases lay in between. Germline CDR1 reads SGDLS; CDR2 reads YYNGEE. The CDR3 here is CASSVTERVRFYGYTF. Written as DNA, the CDR3 is TGTGCCAGCAGCGTAACCGAGCGCGTTAGATTCTATGGCTACACCTTC.

About this clonotype: A much larger clone lies one base from this, so it may be a read error. The chain carries TRBV2 and TRBJ1-3; D is unresolved. Per the germline V gene, CDR1 is SNHLY and CDR2 is FYNNEI. CDR3 length: 16 amino acids. The CDR3 here is CASSEEVLHSANTIYF. The CDR3 nucleotides read TGTGCCAGCAGTGAAGAGGTGCTCCACTCTGCAAACACCATATATTTT.

The chain couples TRBV20-1 to TRBJ2-7; TRBD2 aligns across 8 bases. This CDR3 is 12 amino acids long. With V trimmed by 3 bases and J by 9 bases, 7 bases remained unmatched. Germline CDR1 DFQATT, CDR2 SNEGSKA (reference sequence). The CDR3: CSASPGRVGQYF. Written as DNA, the CDR3 is TGCAGTGCTAGTCCCGGGAGGGTAGGGCAGTACTTC.

Note on this clonotype: Given a much more abundant clone one base away, this may be a read error. The genes are TRBV7-8 and TRBJ2-1; the D gene is possibly TRBD1 (6 bases). V lost 6 bases and J lost 2, with 14 bases in between. Looked up from germline, CDR1 is SGHVS and CDR2 is FQNEAQ. The CDR3 extends over 15 amino acids. The CDR3 here is CASSSPRGAYNEQFF. CDR3 DNA: TGTGCCAGCAGTTCCCCCAGGGGAGCCTACAATGAGCAGTTCTTC.

The CDR3 nucleotides are TGTGCCAGCAGTTACACTTACGCTCTTTTAGGGGAGCAGTTCTTC. Encoded protein: CASSYTYALLGEQFF. V is TRBV12-3 or TRBV12-4 and J is TRBJ2-1; no reliable D call. The CDR3 loop spans 15 amino acids. V lost 4 bases, J lost 10 bases, and 20 bases lay in between.

This chain uses TRBV11-2 with TRBJ2-5, with a tentative D call TRBD1 (6 bases). CDR1 and CDR2 (germline): SGHAT, FQNNGV. This CDR3 comprises 13 residues. DNA of the CDR3: TGTGCTGGGAGCTCTTCAGGGGAAGAGACCCAGTACTTC. This codes for CAGSSSGEETQYF.

The chain links TRBV6-1 to TRBJ2-6, with D maybe TRBD2 (5 bases). V shed 2 bases and J shed 2 bases, with 13 bases lying between them. CDR1 is MNHNS, CDR2 SASEGT, per germline. The CDR3 consists of 17 residues. CDR3 amino acids: CASSELAGVTGANVLTF. The CDR3 DNA follows: TGTGCCAGCAGTGAACTAGCAGGAGTCACTGGGGCCAACGTCCTGACTTTC.

This clonotype was detected only once. The germline gene is not matched at one end of the junction; a read error may be the cause. The rearrangement joins TRBV11-3 to TRBJ2-3, with D perhaps being TRBD1 or TRBD2 (6 bases each). Germline CDR1 reads SGHNT; CDR2 reads YENEEA. The CDR3 covers 16 residues. CDR3 bases: TGTGCCAGCAGCTTAGTCGCCGGGGGCCGGACAGATGCGCAGTATTTT. This encodes CASSLVAGGRTDAQYF.

A note on this clonotype: One end of the junction fails to match germline, which may point to a read error. The CDR3: CASSRGTVLELFF. For the CDR3, the DNA is TGTGCCAGCAGCCGGGGAACAGTTCTTGAGCTGTTCTTC. The V gene is TRBV5-6, the J gene TRBJ2-1; weak D call: TRBD2 (5 bases). The germline V gene encodes CDR1 SGHDT and CDR2 YYEEEE. This CDR3 comprises 13 residues. The full variable domain, its missing parts supplied by reference TRBV5-6 and TRBJ2-1, is DAGVTQSPTHLIKTRGQQVTLRCSPKSGHDTVSWYQQALGQGPQFIFQYYEEEERQRGNFPDRFSGHQFPNYSSELNVNALLLGDSALYLCASSRGTVLELFFGPGTRLTVL.

J is TRBJ2-2 and V is TRBV11-3; D is perhaps TRBD2 (5 bases). V lost 4 bases and J lost 6, with 24 bases in between. The CDR3 contains 18 residues. In germline, CDR1 is SGHNT, CDR2 YENEEA. The CDR3 reads CASSCRGAWGYRAGELFF. The DNA of the CDR3 is TGTGCCAGCAGCTGCCGGGGAGCGTGGGGATACAGAGCCGGGGAGCTGTTTTTT.

As to this clonotype: A junction end diverges from the germline sequence, so it may reflect a read error. The rearrangement links TRBV6-2 or TRBV6-3 to TRBJ2-7; D perhaps matches TRBD1 (5 bases). The CDR3 is 12 amino acids. Germline CDR1 MNHEY, CDR2 SVGEGT. This chain's CDR3 is CVSRDSSYEQYF. CDR3 coding DNA: TGTGTCAGCAGAGACAGCTCCTACGAGCAGTACTTC.

On this clonotype: One end of the junction varies from germline; a read error may be responsible. V is TRBV20-1 and J is TRBJ2-7; TRBD1 matches 7 bases. CDR1 is DFQATT and CDR2 is SNEGSKA in the germline V gene (reference sequence). The CDR3 spans 12 residues. This chain's CDR3 is CSAGENRGDQYF. As DNA, the CDR3 is TGCAGTGCTGGAGAGAACAGGGGCGATCAGTACTTC.

About this clonotype: Germline is not matched at one junction end, which may reflect a read error. V usage is TRBV11-3 and J usage is TRBJ2-5, with 7 bases identical to TRBD1. The CDR3 totals 15 residues. The germline CDR1 and CDR2 sequences are SGHNT and YENEEA. The CDR3 DNA follows: TGTGCCAACAGCTTAGGGACAGTGGTGCCAGAGACCCAGTACTTC. It codes for CANSLGTVVPETQYF.

Of note for this clonotype: A much larger clone lies one base from this, so it may be a read error. V usage is TRBV20-1 and J usage is TRBJ2-2; possibly TRBD2 for D (5 bases). From germline, CDR1 is DFQATT and CDR2 SNEGSKA (reference sequence). The CDR3 is 16 amino acids. Trimming shortened V by 5 bases and J by 2 bases, and 18 bases separated the two germline ends. This CDR3 reads CSARSVGEYNTGELFF. DNA for the CDR3: TGCAGTGCTCGTAGCGTCGGAGAATATAACACCGGGGAGCTGTTTTTT.

A note on this clonotype: Given the absence of the conserved phenylalanine or tryptophan at the CDR3 end, a read error is likely. The chain joins TRBV29-1 to TRBJ1-1; D ambiguous. V was cut by 3 bases and J by 5 bases, with 13 bases left in between. The germline CDR1 and CDR2 sequences are SQVTM and ANQGSEA. The CDR3 has 13 amino acids. CDR3 sequence: CSVERPHYTEAFI. The CDR3 nucleotides read TGCAGCGTTGAGCGTCCGCATTATACTGAAGCTTTCATT.

This clonotype was counted a single time. V and J are TRBV6-5 and TRBJ2-5; 7 nucleotides align to TRBD2. This CDR3 has 14 residues. The ends lost 5 bases at V and 13 bases at J; junction bases unmatched: 16. Germline CDR1 reads MNHEY; CDR2 reads SVGAGI. The CDR3 sequence is CASSDTATAGVRYF. The CDR3 region has the DNA TGTGCCAGCAGTGATACCGCGACCGCGGGGGTCCGGTACTTC.

A note on this clonotype: Its ends do not fully match the called genes, so a read error is possible. The CDR3 reads CASSLDGQYQETQYF. The CDR3 nucleotides are TGTGCCAGCAGCTTAGACGGACAGTACCAAGAGACTCAGTACTTC. The chain recombines TRBV11-2 with TRBJ2-5; weak D call: TRBD1 (6 bases). Germline values: CDR1 SGHAT, CDR2 FQNNGV. This CDR3 is 15 amino acids long.

With regard to this clonotype: Here the CDR3 omits its conserved ending phenylalanine or tryptophan, so a read error is the likely source. J is TRBJ1-5 and V is TRBV4-3; D is unresolved. The germline gives CDR1 LGHNA, CDR2 YSLEER. Trimming removed 3 bases at V and 7 bases at J, with 13 bases between. The CDR3 totals 14 residues. CDR3 residues: CASSQDGARQPQHC. In DNA, the CDR3 is TGCGCCAGCAGCCAGGATGGAGCACGACAGCCCCAGCATTGT.

Regarding this clonotype: The junction does not match germline at one end; this may be a read error. The V gene is TRBV11-2, the J gene TRBJ1-2, with a tentative D call TRBD1 (6 bases). Per germline, CDR1 SGHAT and CDR2 FQNNGV. This CDR3 has 13 residues. The CDR3 DNA follows: TGTACCAGCAGCTTAGACAGGCGCTATGGCTACACCTTC. Translation: CTSSLDRRYGYTF.

V is TRBV12-3 or TRBV12-4 and J is TRBJ2-1, with D possibly TRBD2 on 6 matching bases. The CDR3 is 15 residues long. V was clipped by 7 bases and J by 5 bases, with 18 bases between them. CDR3 in amino acids: CASTESLAGDNEQFF. Here the CDR3 DNA reads TGTGCCAGCACCGAATCACTAGCCGGGGACAATGAGCAGTTCTTC.

The V gene is TRBV11-3, the J gene TRBJ2-1; the D is unclear. In germline, CDR1 is SGHNT, CDR2 YENEEA. V shed 5 bases and J shed 3 bases, with 17 bases lying between them. The CDR3 has 16 residues. DNA of the CDR3: TGTGCCAGCAGCCCCGCCCGGCGGACCTACTACAATGAGCAGTTCTTC. Protein product: CASSPARRTYYNEQFF. The full variable domain, with the rest looked up from reference TRBV11-3 and TRBJ2-1, is EAGVVQSPRYKIIEKKQPVAFWCNPISGHNTLYWYLQNLGQGPELLIRYENEEAVDDSQLPKDRFSAERLKGVDSTLKIQPAELGDSAVYLCASSPARRTYYNEQFFGPGTRLTVL.

This clonotype is labeled medium-sized. This chain connects TRBV11-3 to TRBJ2-7, with a tentative D call TRBD1 (5 bases). This CDR3 has 15 residues. The V gene's germline CDR1 is SGHNT and CDR2 YENEEA. Trimming pared 0 bases from V and 2 bases from J, leaving 11 bases between. The CDR3 loop is CASSLDHGRAYEQYF. In nucleotides, the CDR3 is TGTGCCAGCAGCTTAGATCATGGCAGGGCCTACGAGCAGTACTTC.

V is TRBV6-5 and J is TRBJ2-5, with 7 bases that match TRBD2. This CDR3 comprises 14 residues. Germline CDR1 MNHEY, CDR2 SVGAGI. The CDR3 is CDNCDTGTAGAQYF. CDR3 sequence (DNA): TGTGACAACTGTGATACCGGGACCGCGGGGGCCCAGTACTTC.